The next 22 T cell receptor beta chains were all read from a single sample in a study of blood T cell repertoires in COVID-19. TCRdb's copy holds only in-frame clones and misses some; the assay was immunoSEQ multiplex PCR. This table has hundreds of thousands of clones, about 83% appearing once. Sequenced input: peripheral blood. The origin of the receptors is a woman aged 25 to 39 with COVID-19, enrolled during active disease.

DNA of the CDR3: TGTGCCAGTAGTATCTCGGGGGAAGGGGAGACCCAGTACTTC. This codes for CASSISGEGETQYF. The chain recombines TRBV19 with TRBJ2-5; tentative D call: TRBD2 (6 bases). The V and J ends lost 3 bases and 5 bases respectively, with 13 bases between them. Germline CDR1 reads LNHDA; CDR2 reads SQIVND (reference sequence). The CDR3 is 14 amino acids.

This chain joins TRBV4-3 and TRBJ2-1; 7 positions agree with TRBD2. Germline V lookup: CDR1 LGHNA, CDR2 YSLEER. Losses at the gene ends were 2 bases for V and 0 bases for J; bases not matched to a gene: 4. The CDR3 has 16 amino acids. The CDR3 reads CASSQIGTNSYNEQFF. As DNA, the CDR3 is TGCGCCAGCAGCCAAATAGGGACTAACTCCTACAATGAGCAGTTCTTC.

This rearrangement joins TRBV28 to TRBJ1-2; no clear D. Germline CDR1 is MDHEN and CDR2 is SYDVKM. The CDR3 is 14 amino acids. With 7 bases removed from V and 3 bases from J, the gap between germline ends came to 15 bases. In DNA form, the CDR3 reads TGTGCCAGCACAGTCGGCGGGAGATACTATGGCTACACCTTC. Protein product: CASTVGGRYYGYTF.

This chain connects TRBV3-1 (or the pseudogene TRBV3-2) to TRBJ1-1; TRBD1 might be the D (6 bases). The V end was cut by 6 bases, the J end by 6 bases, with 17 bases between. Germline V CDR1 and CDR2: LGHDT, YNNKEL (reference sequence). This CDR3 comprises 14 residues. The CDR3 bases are TGTGCCAGCAGTCTGGGGGGGGGCGAGGCTGAAGCTTTCTTT. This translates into CASSLGGGEAEAFF.

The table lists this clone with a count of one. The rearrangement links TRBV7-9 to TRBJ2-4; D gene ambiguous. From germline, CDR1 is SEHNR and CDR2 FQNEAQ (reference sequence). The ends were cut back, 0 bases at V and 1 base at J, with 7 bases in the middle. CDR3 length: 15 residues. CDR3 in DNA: TGTGCCAGCAGCTTAGCCACGAGGGCCAAAAACATTCAGTACTTC. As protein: CASSLATRAKNIQYF.

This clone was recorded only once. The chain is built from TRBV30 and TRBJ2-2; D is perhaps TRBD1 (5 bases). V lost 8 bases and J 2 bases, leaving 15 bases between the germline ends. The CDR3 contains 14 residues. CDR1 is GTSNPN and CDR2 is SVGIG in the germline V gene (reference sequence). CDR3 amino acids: CAVAQGSNTGELFF. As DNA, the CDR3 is TGTGCCGTGGCCCAGGGCAGCAACACCGGGGAGCTGTTTTTT.

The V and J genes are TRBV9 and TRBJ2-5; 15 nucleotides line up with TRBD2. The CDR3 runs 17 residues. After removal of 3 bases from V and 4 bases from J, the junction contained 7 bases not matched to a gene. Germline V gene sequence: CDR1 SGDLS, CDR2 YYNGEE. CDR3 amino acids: CASSASGLAGGLETQYF. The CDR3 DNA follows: TGTGCCAGCAGCGCTAGCGGACTAGCGGGAGGGCTAGAGACCCAGTACTTC.

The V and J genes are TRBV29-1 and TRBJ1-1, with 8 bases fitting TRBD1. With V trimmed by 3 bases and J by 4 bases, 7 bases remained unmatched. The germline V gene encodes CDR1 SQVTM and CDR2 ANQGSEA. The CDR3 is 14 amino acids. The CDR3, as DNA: TGCAGCGTTGACCCCGGACAGGGCACCACTGAAGCTTTCTTT. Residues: CSVDPGQGTTEAFF.

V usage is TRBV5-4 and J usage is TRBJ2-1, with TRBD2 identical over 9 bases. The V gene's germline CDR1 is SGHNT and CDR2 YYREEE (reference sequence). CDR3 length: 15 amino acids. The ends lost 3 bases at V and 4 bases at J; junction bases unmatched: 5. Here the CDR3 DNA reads TGTGCCAGCAGCTGGAGACTAGCGGAATACAATGAGCAGTTCTTC. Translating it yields CASSWRLAEYNEQFF.

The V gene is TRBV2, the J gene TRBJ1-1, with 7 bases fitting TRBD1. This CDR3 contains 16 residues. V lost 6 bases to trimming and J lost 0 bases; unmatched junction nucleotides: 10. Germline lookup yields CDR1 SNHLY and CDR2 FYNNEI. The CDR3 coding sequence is TGTGCCAGCAGCTTAACAGGGGCGCTAATGAACACTGAAGCTTTCTTT. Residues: CASSLTGALMNTEAFF.

The CDR3: CSAGTSGYLYEQYF. The CDR3 region has the DNA TGCAGCGCCGGGACTAGCGGGTATCTCTACGAGCAGTACTTC. V is TRBV29-1 and J is TRBJ2-7, with 12 bases identical to TRBD2. The CDR3 loop spans 14 amino acids. The junction had 7 bases not matched to a gene; V was cut back by 7 bases and J by 3 bases. The V gene's germline CDR1 is SQVTM and CDR2 ANQGSEA.

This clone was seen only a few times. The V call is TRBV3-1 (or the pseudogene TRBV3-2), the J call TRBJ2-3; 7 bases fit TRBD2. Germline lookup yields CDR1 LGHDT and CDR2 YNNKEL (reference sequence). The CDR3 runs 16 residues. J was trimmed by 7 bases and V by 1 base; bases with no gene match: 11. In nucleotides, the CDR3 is TGTGCCAGCAGCCAAGGACAAGCGGGACTCCACTATACGCAGTATTTT. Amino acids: CASSQGQAGLHYTQYF.

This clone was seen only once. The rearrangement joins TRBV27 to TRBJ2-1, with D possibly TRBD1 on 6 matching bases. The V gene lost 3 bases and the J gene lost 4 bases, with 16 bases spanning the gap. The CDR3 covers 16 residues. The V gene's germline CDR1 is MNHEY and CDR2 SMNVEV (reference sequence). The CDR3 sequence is CASSFGPGTPYNEQFF. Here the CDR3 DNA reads TGTGCCAGCAGTTTTGGGCCCGGGACACCATACAATGAGCAGTTCTTC.

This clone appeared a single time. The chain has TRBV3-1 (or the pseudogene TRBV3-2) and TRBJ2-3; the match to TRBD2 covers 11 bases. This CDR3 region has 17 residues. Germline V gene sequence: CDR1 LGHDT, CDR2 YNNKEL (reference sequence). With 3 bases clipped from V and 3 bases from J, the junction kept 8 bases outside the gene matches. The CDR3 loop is CASSHQLAGVVTDTQYF. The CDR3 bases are TGTGCCAGCAGCCACCAACTAGCGGGAGTGGTGACAGATACGCAGTATTTT.

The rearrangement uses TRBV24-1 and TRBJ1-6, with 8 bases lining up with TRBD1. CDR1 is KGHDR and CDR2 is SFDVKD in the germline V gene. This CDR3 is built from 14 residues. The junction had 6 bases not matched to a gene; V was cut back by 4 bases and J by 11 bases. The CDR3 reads CATSESGGAAPLHF. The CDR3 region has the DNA TGTGCCACCAGTGAATCAGGGGGCGCGGCACCCCTCCACTTT.

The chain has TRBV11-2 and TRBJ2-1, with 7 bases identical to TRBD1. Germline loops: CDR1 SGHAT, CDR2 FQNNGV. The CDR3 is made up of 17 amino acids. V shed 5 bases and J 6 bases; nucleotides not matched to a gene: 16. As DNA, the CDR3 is TGTGCCAGCAGCGATATGGGACAGTCCCCTAAACGCAATGAGCAGTTCTTC. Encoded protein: CASSDMGQSPKRNEQFF.

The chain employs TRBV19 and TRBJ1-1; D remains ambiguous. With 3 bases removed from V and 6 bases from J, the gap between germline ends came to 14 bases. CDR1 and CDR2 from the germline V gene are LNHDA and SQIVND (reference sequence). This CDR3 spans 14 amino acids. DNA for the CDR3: TGTGCCAGTAGTATTGGAGCAGTTTACTCTGAAGCTTTCTTT. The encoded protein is CASSIGAVYSEAFF.

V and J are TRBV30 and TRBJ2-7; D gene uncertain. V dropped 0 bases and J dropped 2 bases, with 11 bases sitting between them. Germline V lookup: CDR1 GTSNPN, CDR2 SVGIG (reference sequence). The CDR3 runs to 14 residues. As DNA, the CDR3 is TGTGCCTGGAGTGTAGCCGAGTACGCCTACGAGCAGTACTTC. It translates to CAWSVAEYAYEQYF. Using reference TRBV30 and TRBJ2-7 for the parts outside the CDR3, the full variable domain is SQTIHQWPATLVQPVGSPLSLECTVEGTSNPNLYWYRQAAGRGLQLLFYSVGIGQISSEVPQNLSASRPQDRQFILSSKKLLLSDSGFYLCAWSVAEYAYEQYFGPGTRLTVT.

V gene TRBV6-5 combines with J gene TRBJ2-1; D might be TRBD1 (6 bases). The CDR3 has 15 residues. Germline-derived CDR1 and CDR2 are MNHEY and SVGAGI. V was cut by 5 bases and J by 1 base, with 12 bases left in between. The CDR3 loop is CASSIQGWSYNEQFF. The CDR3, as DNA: TGTGCCAGCAGTATCCAGGGGTGGTCCTACAATGAGCAGTTCTTC.

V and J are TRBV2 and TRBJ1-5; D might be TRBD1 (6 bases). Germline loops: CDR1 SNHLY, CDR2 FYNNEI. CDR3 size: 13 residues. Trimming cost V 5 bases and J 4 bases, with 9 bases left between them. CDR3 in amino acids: CASSLQGNQPQHF. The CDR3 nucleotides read TGTGCCAGCAGTCTACAGGGTAATCAGCCCCAGCATTTT. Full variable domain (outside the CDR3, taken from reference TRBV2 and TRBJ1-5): EPEVTQTPSHQVTQMGQEVILRCVPISNHLYFYWYRQILGQKVEFLVSFYNNEISEKSEIFDDQFSVERPDGSNFTLKIRSTKLEDSAMYFCASSLQGNQPQHFGDGTRLSIL.

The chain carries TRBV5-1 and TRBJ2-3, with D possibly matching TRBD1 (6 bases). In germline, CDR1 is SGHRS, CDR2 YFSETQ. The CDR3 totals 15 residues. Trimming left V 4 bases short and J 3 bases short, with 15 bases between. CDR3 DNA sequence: TGCGCCAGCAGCCCCCTAACAGGGATAACAGATACGCAGTATTTT. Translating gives CASSPLTGITDTQYF.

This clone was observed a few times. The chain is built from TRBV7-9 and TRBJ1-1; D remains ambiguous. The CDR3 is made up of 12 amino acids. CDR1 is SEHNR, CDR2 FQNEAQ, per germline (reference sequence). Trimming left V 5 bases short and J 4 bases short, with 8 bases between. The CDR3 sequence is CASSPEATEAFF. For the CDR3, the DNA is TGTGCCAGCAGCCCTGAGGCCACTGAAGCTTTCTTT.